Many counts were recorded for the clone carrying this TCR beta chain. What it recognizes is unknown. The data stem from a study of T cells after yellow fever vaccination. Overall study results and limits: Detected again after the booster were most primary-vaccination clones, at 95% to 98% CD4 and 88% CD8. Compared with primary, the secondary response was weaker and peaked at day 5, not 15. FACS-sorted repertoires might harbor abundant contaminating clonotypes from the bulk population.

5'RACE template switching produced TCR cDNA carrying a universal primer site and UMIs. MiXCR was run by TCRdb on the 5' RACE reads, yielding one entry per CDR3 protein. The table has 29,000 or so distinct CDR3 sequences, 5% to 6% seen once; the top ten hold roughly 39%. CDR3 length equals 13 residues. Trimming cost V 3 bases and J 7 bases, with 12 bases left between them. The sequence derives from a man aged 25-40 years who received the YFV17D yellow fever vaccine. Sequencing was performed on CD8+ T cells sorted from PBMCs, taken 10 days after the yellow fever booster vaccination. The rearrangement links TRBV12-3 or TRBV12-4 to TRBJ1-1; D may be TRBD1 (6 bases). The CDR3 protein is CASSFGNRVEAFF. As DNA, the CDR3 is TGTGCCAGCAGTTTTGGAAACAGGGTTGAAGCTTTCTTT.